The T cell receptor (beta chain) under discussion was sequenced for a study of vaccination and CD4 T cells after COVID-19 (dated by TCRdb to between 2021 and 2024). Context from the whole study: Convalescent patients had a positive SARS-CoV-2 result on nasal swab PCR, and of these patients, 8 or 9 had mild disease and one had severe disease. Post-COVID blood samples from convalescent patients were collected a median of around 110 days after diagnosis, with a range of about 30 to 170 days. In approximately eleven COVID-19 convalescent patients and several infection-naive healthy vaccine recipients, the spike-specific CD4+ TCR repertoire before mRNA vaccination was compared with the repertoire after mRNA vaccination. The cultures were stimulated with overlapping spike peptide pools from SARS-CoV-2 and from the common cold coronaviruses HCoV-NL63, HCoV-OC43 and HCoV-229E. Six males and four females were included in the convalescent cohort, with two Hispanic individuals, seven Caucasians, two Asians and one multiracial person represented. The time from the second vaccine dose to post-vaccine blood sampling had a median of roughly 70 days and ranged from roughly 12 to 241 days. Two doses of either the Pfizer-BioNTech BNT162b2 vaccine (n=8) or the Moderna mRNA-1273 vaccine (n=2) were administered to participants. Control cultures used a CEFX viral epitope pool as positive control, an HIV-1 Nef peptide pool as negative control, or no peptide.

The full study reports these points: In convalescent patients, nearly all vaccine-specific clones (304 of 307) were found to be mono-reactive for SARS-CoV-2 spike rather than cross-reactive with common cold coronaviruses. Among the post-vaccine SARS-CoV-2-reactive clones in convalescent patients, a median 86.3% showed up only after vaccination, which suggests vaccine-specific priming. The median count of SARS-CoV-2-reactive clonotypes went up from about 23 after infection to 35 to 40 after vaccination, although the change was not significant. The study included relatively few convalescent patients and did not analyze early timepoints after natural infection.

On this clonotype itself: The antigen it recognizes is unknown. The sample holds no much larger clone one base away, and base qualities are not on file.

The library was produced with PCR. DNA from cultured CD4+ T cells underwent TCR sequencing with the Oncomine TCR Beta short-read assay at the Johns Hopkins FTIC core. Genomic DNA was extracted from the cultured CD4+ T cells with the QIAamp micro DNA kit. Oncomine TCR Beta libraries from cultured CD4+ T cells were pooled using unique dual indexes and sequenced on an Illumina iSeq 100. The authors processed their data as follows. Non-productive sequences were filtered out, and CDR3s that did not start with C, did not end with F or W, or were shorter than 7 amino acids were discarded. The MANAFEST web application was used to identify antigen-specific clonotypes by comparing peptide-stimulated wells against reference wells and other culture wells. For a clone to be called positive, the clone needed an FDR below 0.05, an odds ratio above 5, and a productive frequency above 0.1% in at least two of three replicate wells. Clonotypes that were significantly expanded in both SARS-CoV-2 spike wells and at least one common cold coronavirus spike condition were defined as cross-reactive. Levenshtein distances (stringdist) and unrooted phylogenetic trees (ape) in R version 3.6.1 were used to assess CDR3 homology. TCRdb redid the processing of the public reads, applying fastp at Q25 and MiXCR, and retained in-frame beta chains. When rows share a CDR3 protein, they turn into one entry using the most common DNA and genes. The V and J calls and clone size come from TCRdb's table, not from the authors' own analysis. The sample has approximately 12,000 distinct CDR3 sequences on record, roughly 60% of them singletons. The top ten clones comprise less than 15% of the sample.

V and J are trimmed by 0 bases and 1 base, and the gene matches miss 4 bases of the junction. According to the germline V gene (reference sequence), CDR1 reads DFQATT and CDR2 reads SNEGSKA. From cysteine to phenylalanine, the CDR3 is 15 amino acids long. CDR3 DNA only is kept here, 45 bases in frame from base 1. Read against the paper, the sample's treatment or condition label means: approximately 9-day PBMC culture with coronavirus spike peptide pools or control peptides (ViraFEST assay). The ViraFEST assay, used in the study, expanded antigen-specific T cells with peptide pools and then identified the expanded clonotypes through TCR sequencing. The convalescent patients' positive SARS-CoV-2 PCR tests were from March to December 2020, which was before the Alpha, Beta and Delta variants emerged in the United States. Around 2 million PBMCs per well were cultured in IMDM with roughly 5.5% human AB serum and approximately 10 IU/ml IL-2, plus 10 ug/ml peptide pools. Half of the culture medium was replaced with fresh IL-2-containing medium on days 3 and 7. Once the cells had been in culture for over 9 days, the EasySep CD4+ T cell isolation kit was used to isolate CD4+ T cells by negative selection. PBMCs were separated from whole blood using Ficoll-Paque Plus gradient centrifugation and then either used fresh or cryopreserved at -140C. Each culture condition was generally run in triplicate wells.

The rearrangement combines TRBV20-1 with TRBJ1-1, with 8 bases matching TRBD1. This clonotype was sampled from a human donor who had recovered from COVID-19. The sequencing input was CD4+ T cells from blood, cultured in vitro. The nucleotide sequence is TGCAGTGCTAGAGACTACAGGGGGGAGAACACTGAAGCTTTCTTT. Translated, it reads CSARDYRGENTEAFF.